The clone carrying this T cell receptor (beta chain) was seen more than once but under ten times. The sample belongs to a study of blood T cells in healthy people across ages. Then a second PCR, running about 7 to 11 cycles, was carried out with a sample-barcoded 5' primer and a J-beta primer mix. TCRdb itself ran the 5' RACE reads through MiXCR, one entry per CDR3 protein. The sample includes around 870,000 distinct CDR3 sequences, 29% of them seen just once. This receptor was obtained from a woman over 75 in good health. The sequenced sample was blood.

For the CDR3, the DNA is TGTGCCACCAGTAGGCCAGGGTTACTTCAGCCCCAGCATTTT. It encodes CATSRPGLLQPQHF. The rearrangement uses TRBV24-1 and TRBJ1-5; a possible D gene is TRBD1 (5 bases). This CDR3 spans 14 amino acids. V dropped 6 bases and J dropped 6 bases, with 14 bases sitting between them. The V gene's germline CDR1 is KGHDR and CDR2 SFDVKD.